The entry below gives a single T cell receptor beta chain sequence along with its context. Its antigen is undetermined. These data originate in a study of cytomegalovirus exposure and HLA in healthy donors. General study findings and limits: CMV antigen specificity of a few CMV-associated chains was confirmed in vitro. Reports credit the classifier with highly specific, highly sensitive diagnosis of cytomegalovirus status.

The table came from immunoSEQ multiplex PCR; TCRdb's copy has only in-frame clones and leaves some out. Seen here are about 270,000 clones, 80% to 90% observed once, and the top ten hold more than 0.8%. The CDR3 has 14 amino acids. Germline V CDR1 and CDR2: LGHNA, YNFKEQ. With V trimmed by 4 bases and J by 2 bases, 5 bases remained unmatched. The V and J genes are TRBV4-2 and TRBJ2-7; 7 positions agree with TRBD1. Material for sequencing was PBMCs. The TCR sequence derives from a woman between 18 and 29 years old in good health and CMV-seronegative. As DNA, the CDR3 is TGTGCCAGCAGCCTAGGACAGGTGCCCTACGAGCAGTACTTC. Protein sequence: CASSLGQVPYEQYF.